This T cell receptor (beta chain) stems from a study of cytomegalovirus exposure and HLA in healthy donors. In the PCR, 60 Vbeta and 13 Jbeta primers were used. Assay used: immunoSEQ multiplex PCR; TCRdb lists only in-frame clones, some missing. The data hold 80,000 to 95,000 clones, with approximately 71% observed a single time. Trimming removed 8 bases at V and 0 bases at J, with 5 bases between. This CDR3 is built from 12 residues. Germline-derived CDR1 and CDR2 are MNHNS and SASEGT. Study findings and constraints: Per a later analysis, HLA-associated TCR beta chains showed more clonal expansion than other, equally common TCR beta chains. TCR beta V segments were, for the most part, productive about 87% or about 30% of the time in an earlier analysis. Rates of TCR association differed by HLA locus in a later analysis, with DRB1 highest and HLA-C lowest. Presence/absence analyses assumed roughly uniform sequencing depth across donors.

As to this clone: No antigen is known for it.

The chain is built from TRBV6-1 and TRBJ1-3; D uncertain. Sample: PBMCs. The sequence derives from a woman under 30 in good health and CMV-seropositive. This CDR3 is CASSNSGNTIYF. DNA for the CDR3: TGTGCCAGCTCCAACTCTGGAAACACCATATATTTT.